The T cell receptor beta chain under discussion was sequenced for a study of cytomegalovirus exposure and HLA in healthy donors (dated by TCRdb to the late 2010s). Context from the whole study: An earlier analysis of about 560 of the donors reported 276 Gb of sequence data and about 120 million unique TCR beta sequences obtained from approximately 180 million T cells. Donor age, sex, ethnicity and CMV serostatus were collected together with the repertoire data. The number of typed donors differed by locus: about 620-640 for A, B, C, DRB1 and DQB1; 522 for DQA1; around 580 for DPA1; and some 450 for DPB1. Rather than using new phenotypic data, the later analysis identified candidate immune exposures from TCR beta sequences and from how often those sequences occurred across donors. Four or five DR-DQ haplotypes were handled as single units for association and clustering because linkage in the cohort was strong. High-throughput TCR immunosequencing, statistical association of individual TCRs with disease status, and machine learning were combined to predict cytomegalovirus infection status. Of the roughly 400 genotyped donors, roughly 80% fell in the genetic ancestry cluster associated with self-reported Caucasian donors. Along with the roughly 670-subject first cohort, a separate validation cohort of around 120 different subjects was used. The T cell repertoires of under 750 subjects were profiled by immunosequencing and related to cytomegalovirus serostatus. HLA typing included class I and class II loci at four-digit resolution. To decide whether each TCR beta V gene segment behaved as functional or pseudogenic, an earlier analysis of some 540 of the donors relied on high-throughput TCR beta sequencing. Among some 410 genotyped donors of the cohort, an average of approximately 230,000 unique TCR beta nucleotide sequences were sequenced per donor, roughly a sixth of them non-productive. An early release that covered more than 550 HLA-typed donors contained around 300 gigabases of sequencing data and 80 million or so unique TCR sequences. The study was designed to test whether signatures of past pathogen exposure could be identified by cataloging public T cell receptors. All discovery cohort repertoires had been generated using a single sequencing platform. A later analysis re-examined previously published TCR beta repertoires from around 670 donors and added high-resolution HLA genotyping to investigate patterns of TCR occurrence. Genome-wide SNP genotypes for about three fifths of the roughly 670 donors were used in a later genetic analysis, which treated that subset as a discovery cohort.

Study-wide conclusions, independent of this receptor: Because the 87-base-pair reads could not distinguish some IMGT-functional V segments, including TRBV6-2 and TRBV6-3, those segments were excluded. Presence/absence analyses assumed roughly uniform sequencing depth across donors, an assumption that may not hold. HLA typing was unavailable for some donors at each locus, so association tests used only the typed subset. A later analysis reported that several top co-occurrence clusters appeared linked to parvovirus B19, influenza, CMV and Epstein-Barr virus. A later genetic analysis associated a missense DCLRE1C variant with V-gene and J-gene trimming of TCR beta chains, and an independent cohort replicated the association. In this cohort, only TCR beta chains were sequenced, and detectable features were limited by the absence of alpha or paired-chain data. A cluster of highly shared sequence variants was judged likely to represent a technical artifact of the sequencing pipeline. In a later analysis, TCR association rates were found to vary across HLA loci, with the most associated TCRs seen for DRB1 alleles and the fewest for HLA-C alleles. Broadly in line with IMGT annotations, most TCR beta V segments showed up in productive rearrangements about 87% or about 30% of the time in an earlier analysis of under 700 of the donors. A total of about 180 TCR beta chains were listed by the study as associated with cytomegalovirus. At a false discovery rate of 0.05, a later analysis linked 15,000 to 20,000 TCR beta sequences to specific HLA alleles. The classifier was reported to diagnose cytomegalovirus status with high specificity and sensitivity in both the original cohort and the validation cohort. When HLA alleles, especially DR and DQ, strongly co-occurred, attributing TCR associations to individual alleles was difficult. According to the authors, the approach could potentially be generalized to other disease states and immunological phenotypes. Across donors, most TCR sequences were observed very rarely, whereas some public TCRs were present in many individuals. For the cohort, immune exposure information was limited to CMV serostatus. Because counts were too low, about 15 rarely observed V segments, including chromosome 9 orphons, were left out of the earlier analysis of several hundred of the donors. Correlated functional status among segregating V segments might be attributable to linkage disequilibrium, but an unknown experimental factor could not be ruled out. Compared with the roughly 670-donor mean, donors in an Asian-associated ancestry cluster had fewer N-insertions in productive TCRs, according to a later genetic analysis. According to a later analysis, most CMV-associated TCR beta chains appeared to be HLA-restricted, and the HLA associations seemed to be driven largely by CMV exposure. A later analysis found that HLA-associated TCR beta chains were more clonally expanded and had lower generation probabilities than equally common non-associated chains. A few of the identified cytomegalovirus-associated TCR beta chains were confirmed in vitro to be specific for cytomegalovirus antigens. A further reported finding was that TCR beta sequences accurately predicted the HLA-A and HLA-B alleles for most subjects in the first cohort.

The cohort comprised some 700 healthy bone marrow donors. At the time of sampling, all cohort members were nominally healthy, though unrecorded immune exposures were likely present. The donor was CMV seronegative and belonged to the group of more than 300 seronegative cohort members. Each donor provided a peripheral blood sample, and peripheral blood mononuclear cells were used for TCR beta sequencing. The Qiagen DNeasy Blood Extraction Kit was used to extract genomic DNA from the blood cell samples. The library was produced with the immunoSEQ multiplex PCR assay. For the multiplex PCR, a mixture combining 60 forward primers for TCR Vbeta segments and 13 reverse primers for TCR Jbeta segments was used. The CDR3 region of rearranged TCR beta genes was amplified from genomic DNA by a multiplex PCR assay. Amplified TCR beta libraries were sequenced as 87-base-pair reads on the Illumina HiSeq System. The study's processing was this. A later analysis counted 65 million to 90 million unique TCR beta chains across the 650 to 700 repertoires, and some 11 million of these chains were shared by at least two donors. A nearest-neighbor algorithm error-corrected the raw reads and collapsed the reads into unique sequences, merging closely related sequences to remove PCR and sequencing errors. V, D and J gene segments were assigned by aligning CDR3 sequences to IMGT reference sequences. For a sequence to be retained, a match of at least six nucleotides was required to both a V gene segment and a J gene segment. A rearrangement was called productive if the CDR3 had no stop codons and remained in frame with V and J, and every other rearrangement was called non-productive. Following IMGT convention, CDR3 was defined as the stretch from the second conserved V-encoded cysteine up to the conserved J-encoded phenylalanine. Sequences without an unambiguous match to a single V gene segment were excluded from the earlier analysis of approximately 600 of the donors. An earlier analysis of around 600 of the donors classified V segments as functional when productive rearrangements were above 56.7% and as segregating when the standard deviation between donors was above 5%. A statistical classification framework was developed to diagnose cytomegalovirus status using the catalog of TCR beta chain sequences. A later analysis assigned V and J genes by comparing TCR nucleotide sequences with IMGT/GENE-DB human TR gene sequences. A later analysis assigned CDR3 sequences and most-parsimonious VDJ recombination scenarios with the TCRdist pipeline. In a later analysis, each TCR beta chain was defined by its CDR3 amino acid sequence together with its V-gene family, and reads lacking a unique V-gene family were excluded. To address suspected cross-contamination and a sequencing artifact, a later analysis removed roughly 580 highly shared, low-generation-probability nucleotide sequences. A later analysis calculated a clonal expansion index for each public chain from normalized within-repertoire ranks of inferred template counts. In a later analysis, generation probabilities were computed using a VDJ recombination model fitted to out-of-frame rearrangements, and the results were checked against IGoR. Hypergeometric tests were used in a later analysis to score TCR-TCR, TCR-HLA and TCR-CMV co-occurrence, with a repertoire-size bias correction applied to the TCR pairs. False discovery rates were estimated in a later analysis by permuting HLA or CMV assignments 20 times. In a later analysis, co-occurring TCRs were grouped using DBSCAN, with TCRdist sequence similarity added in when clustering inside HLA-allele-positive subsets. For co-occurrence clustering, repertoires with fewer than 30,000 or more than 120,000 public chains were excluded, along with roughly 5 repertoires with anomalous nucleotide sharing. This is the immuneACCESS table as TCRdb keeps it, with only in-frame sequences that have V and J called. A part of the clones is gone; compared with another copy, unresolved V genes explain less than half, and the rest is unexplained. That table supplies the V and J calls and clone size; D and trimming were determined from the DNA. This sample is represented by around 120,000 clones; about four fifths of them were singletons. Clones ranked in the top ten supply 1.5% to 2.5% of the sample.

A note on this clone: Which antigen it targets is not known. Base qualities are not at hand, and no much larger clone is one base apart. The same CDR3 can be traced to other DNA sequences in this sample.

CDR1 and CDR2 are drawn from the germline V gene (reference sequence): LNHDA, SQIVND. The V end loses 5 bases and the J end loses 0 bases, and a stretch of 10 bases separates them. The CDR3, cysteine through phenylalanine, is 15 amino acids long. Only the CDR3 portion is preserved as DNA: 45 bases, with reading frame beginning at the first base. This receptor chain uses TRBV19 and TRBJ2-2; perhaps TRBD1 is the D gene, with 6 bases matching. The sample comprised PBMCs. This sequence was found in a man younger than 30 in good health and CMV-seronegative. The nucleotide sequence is TGTGCCAGTAGTCCCGGGACAACGAACACCGGGGAGCTGTTTTTT. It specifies CASSPGTTNTGELFF.